This TCR beta chain was recorded in a study of cytomegalovirus exposure and HLA in healthy donors. About the research overall: Roughly 180 million T cells yielded 120 million or so unique TCR beta sequences, as an earlier analysis found. Whole-study results and caveats: As a later analysis showed, a missense DCLRE1C variant was linked to trimming of TCR beta V- and J-genes. Researchers reported in a later analysis that common viral pathogens appeared linked to several top clusters.

Trimming cost V 8 bases and J 3 bases, with 14 bases left between them. The CDR3 loop spans 13 amino acids. Per the germline V gene, CDR1 is MDHEN and CDR2 is SYDVKM. In the case of this clone: What it binds is unknown.

Vbeta (60) and Jbeta (13) primers were used in the PCR. Sequencing was performed with immunoSEQ multiplex PCR; in TCRdb, only in-frame clones are kept and a portion is missing. This sample's clone table lists some 89,000 clones. This sequence was found in a woman aged 25 to 39 in good health and CMV-seronegative. The specimen was PBMCs. This sequence joins TRBV28 and TRBJ2-7, with a tentative D call TRBD2 (7 bases). The CDR3 DNA reads as TGTGCCAGCCAGAGGGGGGGCAGCTACGAGCAGTACTTC. Translation gives CASQRGGSYEQYF.